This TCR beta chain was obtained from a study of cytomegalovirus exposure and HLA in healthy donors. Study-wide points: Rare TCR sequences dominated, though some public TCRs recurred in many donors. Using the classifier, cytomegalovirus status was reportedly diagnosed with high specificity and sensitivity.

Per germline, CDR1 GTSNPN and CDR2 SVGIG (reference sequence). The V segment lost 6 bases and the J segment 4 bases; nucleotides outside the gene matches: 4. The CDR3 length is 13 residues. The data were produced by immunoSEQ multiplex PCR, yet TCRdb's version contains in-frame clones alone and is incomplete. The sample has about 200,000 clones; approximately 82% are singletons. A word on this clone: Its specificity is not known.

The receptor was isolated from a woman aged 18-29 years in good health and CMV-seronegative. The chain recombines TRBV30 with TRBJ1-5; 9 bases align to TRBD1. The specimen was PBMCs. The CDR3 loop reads CACGDRVNQPQHF. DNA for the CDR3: TGTGCCTGCGGGGACAGGGTGAATCAGCCCCAGCATTTT.